This TCR beta chain comes out of a study of neoadjuvant anti-PD-1 for oral cavity cancer. This clone occurred a few times. Repertoires were generated with immunoSEQ multiplex PCR, while TCRdb's copy carries only in-frame clones and drops some. The sample carries 55,000 to 80,000 clones, about 83% recorded once. The sequence derives from a person between 40 and 85 years old with oral cavity squamous cell carcinoma. Source: PBMCs, taken before nivolumab (anti-PD-1) treatment.

The CDR3 DNA reads TGTGCCAGTAGTGTACGAACGGGAATGGGAGGCTACACCTTC. Amino acid sequence: CASSVRTGMGGYTF. V usage is TRBV19 and J usage is TRBJ1-2; no definite D call. The CDR3 has 14 amino acids. Trimming stripped 5 bases from V and 8 bases from J, with 18 bases between. The V gene's germline CDR1 is LNHDA and CDR2 SQIVND (reference sequence).